This T cell receptor (beta chain) was documented in a study of blood T cell repertoires in COVID-19 (dated by TCRdb to the early 2020s). For the study in its entirety: Samples covering the acute and convalescent phases of COVID-19 were provided by collaborators in the United States, Italy and Spain. The prospective study material was composed of cDNA or gDNA derived from T cells, B-cell-depleted T cells, or PBMCs. Deeply sampled blood TCRbeta repertoires from subjects exposed to, actively infected with, or recovered from COVID-19 were included in the dataset. The repertoires were made available in a free public database intended to serve as a resource for research on the immune response to SARS-CoV-2. The samples were drawn from two sources: the first 160 participants of the ongoing ImmuneRACE study, and fewer than 1,500 subjects contributed by 6 global collaborators. Sample metadata almost always included a de-identified subject ID, COVID-19 status, age in years and sex. Where available, HLA class I and class II types were taken from metadata supplied by the sample provider and were not determined by assay-based typing. Beyond this particular receptor, the publication reports: The amount of clinical and demographic metadata varied by source and participant and was provided uncurated.

The collaborating institutions used their own protocols to collect whole blood in K2EDTA tubes. Collaborator samples were shipped for TCRbeta analysis as frozen whole blood, isolated PBMCs, or DNA extracted from either sample type. TCRbeta CDR3 regions were amplified from genomic DNA by means of the immunoSEQ Assay, a bias-controlled multiplex PCR. On the study's bioinformatics: The number of nucleated cells in each sample was estimated by amplification of reference gene primers within the assay. Sequence reads were collapsed and filtered to measure the absolute abundance of every unique TCRbeta CDR3 rearrangement. For each sample, productive Simpson clonality was calculated as the square root of Simpson's diversity index over productive rearrangements. In TCRdb, the immuneACCESS table is reduced to in-frame sequences with V and J assigned. These tables do not hold every clone; where another copy was compared, an unresolved V gene accounts for under half, and the others remain unexplained. V, J and clone size reflect that table, while D and trimming were determined from the DNA. The sample table shows about 260,000 clones, and approximately 86% are seen once. About 8.6% of the sample lies in the top ten.

A note on this clone: Its target antigen remains unknown. Per-nucleotide qualities are absent, and no much larger clonotype sits a single base away.

The trim is 7 bases for V and 13 bases for J, with a gap of 14 bases between the germline ends. From a lookup of the germline V gene, CDR1 and CDR2 are MDHEN and SYDVKM. The CDR3 measures 12 amino acids from cysteine to phenylalanine. CDR3 DNA only is kept here, 36 bases in frame from base 1. The sequence came from a middle-aged man with active or convalescent COVID-19. The chain was built from TRBV28 and TRBJ1-6; too little of a D gene remains to name it. The sequencing input was peripheral blood. In nucleotide form, the sequence is TGTGCCAGCACCCCCCCTAGAGGGCCCCTCCACTTT. Its protein product is CASTPPRGPLHF.